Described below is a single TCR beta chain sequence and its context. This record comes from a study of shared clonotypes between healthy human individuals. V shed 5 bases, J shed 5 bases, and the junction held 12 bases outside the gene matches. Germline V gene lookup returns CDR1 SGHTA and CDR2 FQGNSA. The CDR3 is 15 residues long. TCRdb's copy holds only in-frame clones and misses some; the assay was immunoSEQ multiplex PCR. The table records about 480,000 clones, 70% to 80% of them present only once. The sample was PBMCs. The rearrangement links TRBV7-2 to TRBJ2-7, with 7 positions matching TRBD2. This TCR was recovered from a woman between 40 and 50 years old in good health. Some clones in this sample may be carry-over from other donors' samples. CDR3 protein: CASSNQMGGPNEQYF. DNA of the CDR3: TGTGCCAGCAGCAATCAAATGGGAGGGCCAAACGAGCAGTACTTC.